This TCR beta chain was recovered during a study of spatial heterogeneity in lung cancer. General study points: The appearance of ubiquitous expanded tumor TCRs in blood was greater at resection than follow-up.

Every individual TCR cDNA molecule carried its own unique molecular identifier, which allowed correction of PCR and sequencing errors. Each CDR3 protein is one row after TCRdb ran MiXCR on the 5' RACE reads. In the table there are approximately 7,800 distinct CDR3 sequences, 6.5% to 9.5% of which are singletons. Germline CDR1 MGHRA, CDR2 YSYEKL. The CDR3 has 15 residues. V shed 3 bases and J 1 base; nucleotides not matched to a gene: 1. Specified time point: sample taken at primary tumor resection. The 65 or so donors had untreated early-stage non-small cell lung cancer. This clonotype was detected many times. Antigen unknown.

Sequencing used PBMCs, obtained at surgery. The chain carries TRBV4-1 and TRBJ1-5; TRBD1 matches at 9 bases. The clonotype was recovered from a male donor with early-stage non-small cell lung cancer. CDR3 coding DNA: TGCGCCAGCAGCCAGGGACAGGGAAGCAATCAGCCCCAGCATTTT. Its translation is CASSQGQGSNQPQHF.